This T cell receptor beta chain stems from a study of T-cell memory formation after mild COVID-19. Study-wide background: TCR clusters were mostly donor specific.

This clonotype has just a few counts. The antigen remains undetermined. Study results and limitations: CD4/CD8 balance held among clones contracting day 15 to 85, and later expanders leaned CD4+. Unconfirmed was the SARS-CoV-2 specificity of second-wave clones that peaked on day 37. The study detected some responding clones in pre-infection memory, suggesting cross-reactive memory joined.

MiXCR, run by TCRdb on the 5' RACE reads, gives a single entry per CDR3 protein. The table has approximately 190,000 distinct CDR3 sequences, around 18% seen once. The sequence derives from an adult woman who had mild COVID-19 (a few samples of this study predate the infection). Cell type and time point are not known. Source material: PBMCs or a T cell subset sorted from them (not recorded which).

CDR3 protein: CASSFQTRLNEQFF. As DNA, the CDR3 is TGTGCCAGCAGCTTTCAGACTAGGCTCAATGAGCAGTTCTTC. This chain links TRBV7-8 with TRBJ2-1; possible D gene TRBD2, 6 bases. The germline CDR1 and CDR2 sequences are SGHVS and FQNEAQ. V lost 3 bases to trimming and J lost 6 bases, with 12 bases between them. This CDR3 comprises 14 residues. The variable domain in full, with the rest retrieved from reference TRBV7-8 and TRBJ2-1, is GAGVSQSPRYKVAKRGQDVALRCDPISGHVSLFWYQQALGQGPEFLTYFQNEAQLDKSGLPSDRFFAERPEGSVSTLKIQRTQQEDSAVYLCASSFQTRLNEQFFGPGTRLTVL.